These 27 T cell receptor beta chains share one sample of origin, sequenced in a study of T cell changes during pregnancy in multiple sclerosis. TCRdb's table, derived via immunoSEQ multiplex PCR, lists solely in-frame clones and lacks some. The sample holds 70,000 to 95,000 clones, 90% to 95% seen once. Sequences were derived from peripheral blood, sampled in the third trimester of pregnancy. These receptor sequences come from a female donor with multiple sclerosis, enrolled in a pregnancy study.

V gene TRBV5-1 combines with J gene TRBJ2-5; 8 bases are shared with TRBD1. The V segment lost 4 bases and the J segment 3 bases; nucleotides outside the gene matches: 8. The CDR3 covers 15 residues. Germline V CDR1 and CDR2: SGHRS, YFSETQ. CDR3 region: CASSTGQGVKETQYF. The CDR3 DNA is TGCGCCAGCAGCACCGGACAGGGAGTTAAAGAGACCCAGTACTTC. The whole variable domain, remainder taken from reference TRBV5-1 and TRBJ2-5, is KAGVTQTPRYLIKTRGQQVTLSCSPISGHRSVSWYQQTPGQGLQFLFEYFSETQRNKGNFPGRFSGRQFSNSRSEMNVSTLELGDSALYLCASSTGQGVKETQYFGPGTRLLVL.

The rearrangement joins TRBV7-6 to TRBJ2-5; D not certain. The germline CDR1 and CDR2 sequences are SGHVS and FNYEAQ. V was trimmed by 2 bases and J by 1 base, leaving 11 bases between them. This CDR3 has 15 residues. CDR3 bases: TGTGCCAGCAGCTTATCCGGTCGACTCCAAGAGACCCAGTACTTC. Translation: CASSLSGRLQETQYF.

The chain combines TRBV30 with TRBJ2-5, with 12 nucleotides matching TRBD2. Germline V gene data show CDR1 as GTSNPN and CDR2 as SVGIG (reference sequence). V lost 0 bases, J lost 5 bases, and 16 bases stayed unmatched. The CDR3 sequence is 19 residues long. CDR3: CAWSVPGTSGRFVWETQYF. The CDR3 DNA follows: TGTGCCTGGAGTGTACCCGGGACTAGCGGGCGCTTCGTATGGGAGACCCAGTACTTC.

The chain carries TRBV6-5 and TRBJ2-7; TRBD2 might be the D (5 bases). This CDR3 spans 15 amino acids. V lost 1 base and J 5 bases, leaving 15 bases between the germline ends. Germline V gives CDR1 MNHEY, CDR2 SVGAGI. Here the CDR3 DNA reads TGTGCCAGCAGTTACTTCGAGGGAACTGGTAACGAGCAGTACTTC. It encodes CASSYFEGTGNEQYF.

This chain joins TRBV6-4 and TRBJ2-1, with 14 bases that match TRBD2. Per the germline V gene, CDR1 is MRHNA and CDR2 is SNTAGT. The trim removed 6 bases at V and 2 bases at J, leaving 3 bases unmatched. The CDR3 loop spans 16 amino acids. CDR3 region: CASSGLAGGTYNEQFF. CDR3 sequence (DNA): TGTGCCAGCAGCGGACTAGCGGGAGGCACCTACAATGAGCAGTTCTTC.

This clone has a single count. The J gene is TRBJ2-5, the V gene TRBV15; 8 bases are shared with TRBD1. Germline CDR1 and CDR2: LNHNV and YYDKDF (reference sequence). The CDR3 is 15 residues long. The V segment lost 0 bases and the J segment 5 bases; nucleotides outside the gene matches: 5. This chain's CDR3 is CATSRDSTGDETQYF. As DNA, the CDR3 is TGTGCCACCAGCAGAGATTCGACAGGGGACGAGACCCAGTACTTC.

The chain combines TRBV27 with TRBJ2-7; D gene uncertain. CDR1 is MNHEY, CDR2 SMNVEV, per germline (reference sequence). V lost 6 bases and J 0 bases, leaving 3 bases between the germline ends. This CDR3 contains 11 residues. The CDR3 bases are TGTGCCAGCAGATACTCCTACGAGCAGTACTTC. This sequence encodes CASRYSYEQYF.

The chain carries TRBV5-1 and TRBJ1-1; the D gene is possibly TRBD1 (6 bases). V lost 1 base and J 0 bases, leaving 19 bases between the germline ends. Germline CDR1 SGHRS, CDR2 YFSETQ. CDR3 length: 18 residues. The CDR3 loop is CASSLRQAIRPMNTEAFF. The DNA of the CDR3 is TGCGCCAGCAGCTTGAGACAGGCGATCCGACCCATGAACACTGAAGCTTTCTTT.

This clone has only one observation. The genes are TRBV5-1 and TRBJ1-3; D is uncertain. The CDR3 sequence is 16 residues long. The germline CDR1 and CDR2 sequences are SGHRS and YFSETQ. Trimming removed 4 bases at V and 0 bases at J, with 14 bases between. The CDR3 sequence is CASSLQNFNSGNTIYF. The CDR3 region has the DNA TGCGCCAGCAGCCTACAGAATTTTAACTCTGGAAACACCATATATTTT.

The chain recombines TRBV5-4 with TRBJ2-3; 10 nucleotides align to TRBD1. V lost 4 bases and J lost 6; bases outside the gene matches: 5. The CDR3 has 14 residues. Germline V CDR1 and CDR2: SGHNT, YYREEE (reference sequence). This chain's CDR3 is CASSEGQGRDTQYF. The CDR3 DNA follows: TGTGCCAGCAGCGAGGGACAGGGGAGGGATACGCAGTATTTT.

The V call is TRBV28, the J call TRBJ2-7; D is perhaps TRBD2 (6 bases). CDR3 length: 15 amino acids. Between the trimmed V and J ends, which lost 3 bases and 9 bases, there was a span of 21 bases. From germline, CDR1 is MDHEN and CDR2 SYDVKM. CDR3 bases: TGTGCCAGCAGTTTGGGGGGTGGGCTAAGGTTGGGGCAGTACTTC. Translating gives CASSLGGGLRLGQYF.

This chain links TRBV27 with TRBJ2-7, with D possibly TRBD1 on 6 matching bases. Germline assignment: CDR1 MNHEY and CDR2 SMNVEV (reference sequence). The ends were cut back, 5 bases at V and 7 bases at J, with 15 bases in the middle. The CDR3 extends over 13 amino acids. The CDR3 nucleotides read TGTGCCAGCAGTCCCCAAGGGGGTTGGGAGCAGTACTTC. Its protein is CASSPQGGWEQYF.

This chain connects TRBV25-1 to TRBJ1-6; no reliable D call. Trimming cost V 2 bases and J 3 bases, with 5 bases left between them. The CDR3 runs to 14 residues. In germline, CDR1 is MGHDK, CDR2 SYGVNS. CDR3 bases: TGTGCCAGCAGTGAAGGAGGCTATAATTCACCCCTCCACTTT. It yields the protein CASSEGGYNSPLHF.

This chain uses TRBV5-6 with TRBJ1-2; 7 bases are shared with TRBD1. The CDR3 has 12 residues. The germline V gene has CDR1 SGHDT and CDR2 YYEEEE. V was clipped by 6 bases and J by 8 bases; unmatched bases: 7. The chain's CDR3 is CASTFTGDGYTF. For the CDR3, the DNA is TGTGCCAGCACCTTTACAGGGGACGGCTACACCTTC.

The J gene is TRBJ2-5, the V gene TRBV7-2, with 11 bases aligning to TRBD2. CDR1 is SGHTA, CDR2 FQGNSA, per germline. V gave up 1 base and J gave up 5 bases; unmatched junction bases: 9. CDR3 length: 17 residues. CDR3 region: CASSLGRGLAVRETQYF. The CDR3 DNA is TGTGCCAGCAGCTTAGGAAGGGGACTAGCGGTGAGGGAGACCCAGTACTTC.

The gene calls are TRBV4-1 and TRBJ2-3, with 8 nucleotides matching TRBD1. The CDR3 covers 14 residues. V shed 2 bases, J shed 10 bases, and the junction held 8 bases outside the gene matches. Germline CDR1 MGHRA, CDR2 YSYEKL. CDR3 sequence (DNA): TGCGCCAGCAGCCAAAAGCTTACAGGGGGTCCGCAGTATTTT. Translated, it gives CASSQKLTGGPQYF.

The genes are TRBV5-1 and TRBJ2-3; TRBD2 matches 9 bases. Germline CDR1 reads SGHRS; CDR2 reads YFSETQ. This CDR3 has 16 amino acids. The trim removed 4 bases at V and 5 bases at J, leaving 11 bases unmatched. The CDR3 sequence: CASSTSTSGTGDTQYF. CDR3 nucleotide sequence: TGCGCCAGCAGCACGTCGACTAGCGGAACAGGAGATACGCAGTATTTT.

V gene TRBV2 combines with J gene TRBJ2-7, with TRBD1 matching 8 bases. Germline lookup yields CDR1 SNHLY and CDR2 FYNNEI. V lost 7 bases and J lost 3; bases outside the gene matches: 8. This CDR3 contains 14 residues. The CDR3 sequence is CASKGDRTYYEQYF. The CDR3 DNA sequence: TGTGCCAGCAAGGGGGACAGGACTTACTACGAGCAGTACTTC. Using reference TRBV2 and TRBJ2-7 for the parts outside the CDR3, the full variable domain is EPEVTQTPSHQVTQMGQEVILRCVPISNHLYFYWYRQILGQKVEFLVSFYNNEISEKSEIFDDQFSVERPDGSNFTLKIRSTKLEDSAMYFCASKGDRTYYEQYFGPGTRLTVT.

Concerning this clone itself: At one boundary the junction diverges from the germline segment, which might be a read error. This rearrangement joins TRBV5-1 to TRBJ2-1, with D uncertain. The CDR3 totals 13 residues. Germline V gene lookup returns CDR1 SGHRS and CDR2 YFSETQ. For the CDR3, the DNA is TGCGCCAGCAGCTATCTCTCCGACAATGAGCAGTTCTTC. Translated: CASSYLSDNEQFF.

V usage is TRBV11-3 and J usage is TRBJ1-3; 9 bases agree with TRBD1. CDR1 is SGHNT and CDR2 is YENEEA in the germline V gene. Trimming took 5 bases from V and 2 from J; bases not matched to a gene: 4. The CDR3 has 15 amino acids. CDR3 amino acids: CASSPGQGPGNTIYF. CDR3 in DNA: TGTGCCAGCAGCCCGGGACAGGGCCCTGGAAACACCATATATTTT.

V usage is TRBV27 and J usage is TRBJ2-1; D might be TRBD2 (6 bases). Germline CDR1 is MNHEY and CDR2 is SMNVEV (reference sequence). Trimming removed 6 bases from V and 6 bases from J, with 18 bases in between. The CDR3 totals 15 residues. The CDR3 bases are TGTGCCAGCAGACCCCTCGGGGGACCCTCCAATGAGCAGTTCTTC. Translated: CASRPLGGPSNEQFF.

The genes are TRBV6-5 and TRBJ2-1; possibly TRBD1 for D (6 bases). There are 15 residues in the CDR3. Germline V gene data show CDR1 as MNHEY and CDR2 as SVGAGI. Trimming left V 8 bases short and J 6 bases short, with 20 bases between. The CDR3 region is CASQPPTGLGNEQFF. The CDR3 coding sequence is TGTGCCAGCCAGCCGCCTACAGGGTTAGGCAATGAGCAGTTCTTC.

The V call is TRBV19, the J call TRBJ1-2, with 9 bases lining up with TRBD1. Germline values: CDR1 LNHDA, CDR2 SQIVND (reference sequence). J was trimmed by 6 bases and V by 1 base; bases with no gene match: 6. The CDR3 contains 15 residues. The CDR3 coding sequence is TGTGCCAGTAGTATAGGGACAGGGGATTCTCATGGCTACACCTTC. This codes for CASSIGTGDSHGYTF.

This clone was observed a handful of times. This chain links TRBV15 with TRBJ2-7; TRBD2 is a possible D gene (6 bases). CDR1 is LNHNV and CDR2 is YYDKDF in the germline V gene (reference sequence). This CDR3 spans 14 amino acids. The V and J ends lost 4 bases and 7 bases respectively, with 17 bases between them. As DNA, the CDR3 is TGTGCCACCAGCACTAGAATCACTGGGAGGGAGCAGTACTTC. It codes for CATSTRITGREQYF.

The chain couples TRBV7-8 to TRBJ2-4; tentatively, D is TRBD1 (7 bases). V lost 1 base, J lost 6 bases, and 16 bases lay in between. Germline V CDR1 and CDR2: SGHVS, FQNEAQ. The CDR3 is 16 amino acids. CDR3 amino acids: CASSLESGGYGNIQYF. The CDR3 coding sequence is TGTGCCAGCAGCTTAGAGTCAGGGGGGTACGGAAACATTCAGTACTTC.

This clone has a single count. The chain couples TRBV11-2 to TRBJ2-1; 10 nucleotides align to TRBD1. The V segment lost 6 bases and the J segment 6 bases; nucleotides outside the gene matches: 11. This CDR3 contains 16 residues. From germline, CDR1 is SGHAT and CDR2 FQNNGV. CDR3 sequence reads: CASSPTRDRGANEQFF. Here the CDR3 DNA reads TGTGCCAGCAGTCCTACCAGGGACAGGGGAGCCAATGAGCAGTTCTTC. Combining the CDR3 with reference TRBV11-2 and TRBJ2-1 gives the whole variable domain EAGVAQSPRYKIIEKRQSVAFWCNPISGHATLYWYQQILGQGPKLLIQFQNNGVVDDSQLPKDRFSAERLKGVDSTLKIQPAKLEDSAVYLCASSPTRDRGANEQFFGPGTRLTVL.

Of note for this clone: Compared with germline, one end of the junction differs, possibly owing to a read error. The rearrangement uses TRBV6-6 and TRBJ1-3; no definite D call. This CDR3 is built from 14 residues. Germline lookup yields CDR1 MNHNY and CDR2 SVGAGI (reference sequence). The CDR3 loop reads CVSSYSRAGNTIYF. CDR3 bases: TGTGTCAGCAGTTACTCGAGGGCTGGAAACACCATATATTTT.